Listed below are T cell receptor beta chains from one sample, sequenced in a study of T cells in pancreatic ductal adenocarcinoma. Some clones are missing from TCRdb's copy, which holds only in-frame ones; the method was immunoSEQ multiplex PCR. Altogether roughly 100,000 clones are present, nearly 95% being singletons, with the ten largest covering around 3.2%. The material sequenced was PBMCs. These receptors came from a human donor with pancreatic ductal adenocarcinoma. The CDR3 runs from the conserved cysteine through the conserved F or W. A D gene is named only where the DNA matches it firmly. The size of a clone is reported for some rows only, either as once, few or many, or as a class for expanded clones.

V gene	clone size	J gene	D gene	CDR3 length	CDR3 DNA	CDR3 protein
TRBV5-8	-	TRBJ1-4	TRBD1	16	TGTGCCAGCAGCCTTGAACCGGACAGGGGGCACGAAAAACTGTTTTTT	CASSLEPDRGHEKLFF
TRBV29-1	-	TRBJ1-3	-	13	TGCAGCGTTGAGACTGTCGCTGGAAACACCATATATTTT	CSVETVAGNTIYF
TRBV6-1	-	TRBJ1-1	-	15	TGTGCCAGCAGCGCAGAACAGGGATTTGGCACTGAAGCTTTCTTT	CASSAEQGFGTEAFF
TRBV10-3	-	TRBJ2-5	TRBD2	16	TGTGCCATCAGTGAGCCGACTAGCGGGAGGAGCGAGACCCAGTACTTC	CAISEPTSGRSETQYF
TRBV9	-	TRBJ1-5	TRBD1	15	TGTGCCAGCAGCGTCGGACAGGGGATCAATCAGCCCCAGCATTTT	CASSVGQGINQPQHF
TRBV19	once	TRBJ1-4	-	14	TGTGCCAGTAGTTCCCCCGCGGACGGAGGAAAACTGTTTTTT	CASSSPADGGKLFF
TRBV7-6	-	TRBJ2-3	-	13	TGTGCCAGCAGCCTACCCCTATCGGGTACGCAGTATTTT	CASSLPLSGTQYF
TRBV5-6	-	TRBJ2-1	TRBD2	16	TGTGCCAGCAGCTTTACCCGGGAGGGAGGGTACAATGAGCAGTTCTTC	CASSFTREGGYNEQFF
TRBV5-6	-	TRBJ2-3	-	17	TGTGCCAGCAGCCAACTAACTTCCGACAGGAGCACAGATACGCAGTATTTT	CASSQLTSDRSTDTQYF
TRBV5-6	-	TRBJ2-1	TRBD2	15	TGTGCCAGCAGCCCCGGGACTAGCTCCTACAATGAGCAGTTCTTC	CASSPGTSSYNEQFF
TRBV18	-	TRBJ1-1	-	14	TGTGCCAGCTCACCCGGCGGGGGGTACACTGAAGCTTTCTTT	CASSPGGGYTEAFF
TRBV5-1	-	TRBJ1-4	-	16	TGCGCCAGCAGCTTGTTGGGGGCAGGGTTGAGTGAAAAACTGTTTTTT	CASSLLGAGLSEKLFF
TRBV6-6	-	TRBJ2-3	TRBD1	15	TGTGCCAGCAGTGGACAAGGACAGGGTGAAGATACGCAGTATTTT	CASSGQGQGEDTQYF
TRBV6-6	-	TRBJ2-7	-	15	TGTGCCAGCCGGGGGGTCGGGACAGGCCCCTACGAGCAGTACTTC	CASRGVGTGPYEQYF
TRBV7-6	-	TRBJ1-1	-	15	TGTGCCAGCAGCCCGTACTCACAGGGAGACACTGAAGCTTTCTTT	CASSPYSQGDTEAFF
TRBV10-3	-	TRBJ2-2	-	15	TGTGCCAGCGGACTCGGGGAACTCAACACCGGGGAGCTGTTTTTT	CASGLGELNTGELFF
TRBV7-9	-	TRBJ1-1	-	11	TGTGCCAGCAGCTCGTCACAAGAAGCTTTCTTT	CASSSSQEAFF
TRBV18	-	TRBJ2-1	-	12	TGTGCCAGCTCACAGGAGGCGGATGAGCAGTTCTTC	CASSQEADEQFF
TRBV6-5	once	TRBJ2-5	-	14	TGTGCCAGCAGTTACGGTCCAGGGGAGGAGACCCAGTACTTC	CASSYGPGEETQYF
TRBV27	-	TRBJ2-2	-	17	TGTGCCAGCAGTTCTGGCTTTTATCCCTCGAACACCGGGGAGCTGTTTTTT	CASSSGFYPSNTGELFF
TRBV19	-	TRBJ2-7	-	16	TGTGCCAGTAGTATAGGCACCGGGCGGCGGGTCTACGAGCAGTACTTC	CASSIGTGRRVYEQYF
TRBV14	-	TRBJ2-6	-	15	TGTGCCAGCAGCCAAGGTAGAGCTGGGGCCAACGTCCTGACTTTC	CASSQGRAGANVLTF
TRBV11-2	-	TRBJ2-2	TRBD1	15	TGTGCCAGCAGCCCTCGGGACAGGGGCCCCGGGGAGCTGTTTTTT	CASSPRDRGPGELFF
TRBV27	-	TRBJ2-1	-	15	TGTGCCAGCAGTTTTAAGCGCCCTGCGGACAATGAGCAGTTCTTC	CASSFKRPADNEQFF
TRBV10-2	-	TRBJ2-5	TRBD2	14	TGCGCCAGCAGCATAATGACTAGCGCTGAGACCCAGTACTTC	CASSIMTSAETQYF
TRBV7-2	-	TRBJ2-1	TRBD2	15	TGTGCCAGCAGTGGGGGGGGAAGCTCCTACAATGAGCAGTTCTTC	CASSGGGSSYNEQFF
TRBV9	-	TRBJ2-2	TRBD1	12	TGTGCCTCGACAGGGGGAACCGGGGAGCTGTTTTTT	CASTGGTGELFF
TRBV5-6	-	TRBJ2-3	TRBD2	15	TGTGCCAGCAGCTTAGTGGGTAGCGGGAAAGATACGCAGTATTTT	CASSLVGSGKDTQYF
TRBV11-3	-	TRBJ2-1	-	15	TGTGCCAGCAGCTTAGGACGGGGCTCCTACAATGAGCAGTTCTTC	CASSLGRGSYNEQFF